The clone carrying this T cell receptor (beta chain) was counted between two and nine times. J gave up 7 bases and V 6 bases, and 8 bases lay outside the gene matches. Germline CDR1 reads SGHRS; CDR2 reads YFSETQ. This CDR3 comprises 14 residues. In TCRdb, the RT-PCR reads were re-called with MiXCR into one record per CDR3 protein. The sample shows almost 700,000 distinct CDR3 sequences, 13% to 15% of them seen only once. V and J are TRBV5-1 and TRBJ2-1, with 9 bases that match TRBD2. The TCR sequence derives from a female donor in good health, serving as a healthy control. The material sequenced was memory CD4+ T cells from blood. Written as DNA, the CDR3 is TGCGCCAGCACCCTCGGACTAGCGCGGAATGAGCAGTTCTTC. This sequence encodes CASTLGLARNEQFF.